This T cell receptor (beta chain) stems from a study of T cells in Graves' hyperthyroidism and ophthalmopathy. Study-wide background: Once the initial diagnosis was made, peripheral blood was obtained before any treatment.

This clonotype was counted ten times or more. Germline lookup yields CDR1 KGHDR and CDR2 SFDVKD. Trimming took off 2 bases at V and 7 bases at J, with 17 bases between the two ends. This CDR3 has 16 amino acids. Amplification targeted TCR beta CDR3 regions from RNA transcripts. HTBI primers were used for first-round RT-PCR of the TCR CDR3. TCRdb itself ran the multiplex PCR reads through MiXCR, one entry per CDR3 protein. This table holds fewer than 600,000 distinct CDR3 sequences, 13% to 15% found once. The sample consisted of blood. The chain is built from TRBV24-1 and TRBJ2-1; either TRBD1 or TRBD2 may fit D (5 bases each). The source of this sequence is a woman aged 18-30 years with Graves' hyperthyroidism. CDR3 sequence reads: CATSDYTGTNWNEQFF. DNA of the CDR3: TGTGCCACCAGTGATTACACCGGGACCAACTGGAATGAGCAGTTCTTC.